Detailed here is one TCR beta chain. Antigen specificity is unknown. Noted time point: week 35, safety follow-up. In every dose of vaccine, 300 ug of mutant IDH1 20-mer peptide was given alongside topical imiquimod. The vaccination schedule gave patients eight doses in weeks 1, 3, 5, 7, 11, 15, 19 and 23. This sample stems from a study of a mutant IDH1 vaccine in newly diagnosed glioma. About the study: Treated patients were roughly 60% male, about 38% female, mean age around 40 years.

Germline lookup yields CDR1 SNHLY and CDR2 FYNNEI. The CDR3 is 11 amino acids. V was shortened by 6 bases and J by 8 bases, with 8 bases between the two germline ends. Generated by immunoSEQ multiplex PCR, the TCRdb table keeps only in-frame clones and is missing some. The table includes 30,000 or so clones, roughly 80% detected once. The sequencing here drew on PBMCs, taken from a glioma patient whose treatment included an IDH1 peptide vaccine. The V gene is TRBV2, the J gene TRBJ2-1; D gene unclear. The receptor was isolated from a woman in her thirties with glioma. Some clones in this sample may be carry-over from other donors' samples. The CDR3 region has the DNA TGTGCCAGCAGAAAGGTCGATGAGCAGTTCTTC. This encodes CASRKVDEQFF. Filled out from reference TRBV2 and TRBJ2-1, the complete variable domain reads EPEVTQTPSHQVTQMGQEVILRCVPISNHLYFYWYRQILGQKVEFLVSFYNNEISEKSEIFDDQFSVERPDGSNFTLKIRSTKLEDSAMYFCASRKVDEQFFGPGTRLTVL.